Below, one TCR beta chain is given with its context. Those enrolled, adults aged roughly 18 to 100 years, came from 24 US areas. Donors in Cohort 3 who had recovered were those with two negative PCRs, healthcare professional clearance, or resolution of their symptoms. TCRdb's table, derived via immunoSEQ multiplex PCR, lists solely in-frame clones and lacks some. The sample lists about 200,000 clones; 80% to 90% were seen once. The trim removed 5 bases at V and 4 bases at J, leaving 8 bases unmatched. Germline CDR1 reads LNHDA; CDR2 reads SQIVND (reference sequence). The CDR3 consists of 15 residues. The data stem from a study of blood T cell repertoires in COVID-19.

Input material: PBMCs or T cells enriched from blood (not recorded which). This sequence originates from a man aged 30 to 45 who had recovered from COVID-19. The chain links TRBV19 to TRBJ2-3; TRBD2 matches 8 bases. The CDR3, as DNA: TGTGCCAGTAGTCGAGTAGCGGGGCGGGCAGATACGCAGTATTTT. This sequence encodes CASSRVAGRADTQYF.